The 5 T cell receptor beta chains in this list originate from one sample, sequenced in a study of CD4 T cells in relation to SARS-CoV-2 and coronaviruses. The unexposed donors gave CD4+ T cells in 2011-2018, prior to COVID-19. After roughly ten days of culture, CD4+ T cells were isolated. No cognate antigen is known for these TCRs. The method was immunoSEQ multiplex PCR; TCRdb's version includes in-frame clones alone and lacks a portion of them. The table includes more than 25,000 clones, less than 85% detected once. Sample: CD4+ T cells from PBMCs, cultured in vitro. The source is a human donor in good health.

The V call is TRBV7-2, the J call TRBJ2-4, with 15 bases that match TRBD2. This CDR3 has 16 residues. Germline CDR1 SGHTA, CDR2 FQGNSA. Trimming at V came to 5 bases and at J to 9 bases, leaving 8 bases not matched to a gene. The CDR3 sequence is CASSPGTSGRRSIQYF. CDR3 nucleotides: TGTGCCAGCAGCCCCGGGACTAGCGGGAGGAGAAGCATTCAGTACTTC.

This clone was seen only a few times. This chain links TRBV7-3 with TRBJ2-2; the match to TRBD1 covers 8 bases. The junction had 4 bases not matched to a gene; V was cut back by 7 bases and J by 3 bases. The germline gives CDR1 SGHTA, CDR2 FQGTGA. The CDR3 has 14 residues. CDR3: CASKQGGHTGELFF. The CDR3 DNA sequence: TGTGCCAGCAAACAGGGGGGACACACCGGGGAGCTGTTTTTT.

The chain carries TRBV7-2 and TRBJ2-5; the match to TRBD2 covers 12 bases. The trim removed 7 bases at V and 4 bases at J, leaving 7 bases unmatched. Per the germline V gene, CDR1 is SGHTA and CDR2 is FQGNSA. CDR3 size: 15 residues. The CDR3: CASNLAGGLGETQYF. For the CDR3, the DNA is TGTGCCAGCAACCTAGCGGGGGGGCTCGGAGAGACCCAGTACTTC.

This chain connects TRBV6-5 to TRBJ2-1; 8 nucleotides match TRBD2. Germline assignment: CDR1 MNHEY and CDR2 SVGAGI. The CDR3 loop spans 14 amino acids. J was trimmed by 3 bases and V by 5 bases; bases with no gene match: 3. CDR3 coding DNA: TGTGCCAGCAGTCTAGCGGGCTACTACAATGAGCAGTTCTTC. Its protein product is CASSLAGYYNEQFF.

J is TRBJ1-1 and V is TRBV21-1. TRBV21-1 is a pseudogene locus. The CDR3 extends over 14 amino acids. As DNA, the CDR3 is TGTGCCAGCAGCCGTCGCTTTAGGGACACTGAAGCTTTCTTT. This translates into CASSRRFRDTEAFF.